These T cell receptor beta chains were read from a single sample in a study of T cell repertoires in cytomegalovirus infection. Via MiXCR, TCRdb re-called the reads, giving one row per CDR3 protein. The data contain under 850,000 distinct CDR3 sequences, less than 40% of them singletons. The sequencing input was PBMCs. The source is a human donor in good health (CMV status not recorded). Some clones in this sample may be carry-over from other donors' samples. Each CDR3 is given with its conserved first and last residue. D genes are given only for firm matches. The size entry is marked missing in some rows and otherwise reads once, few, many or a size class.

j_gene	abundance	v_gene	len	d_gene	CDR3aa	CDR3nt
TRBJ2-4	NA	TRBV28	16	NA	CASSLYGQGAKNIQYF	TGTGCCAGCAGTTTATACGGGCAGGGGGCCAAAAACATTCAGTACTTC
TRBJ2-7	NA	TRBV28	16	TRBD1	CASNEGPGQGTYEQYF	TGTGCCAGCAATGAAGGACCGGGACAGGGAACCTACGAGCAGTACTTC
TRBJ1-1	many	TRBV7-3	14	TRBD1	CASRQGAGNTEAFF	TGTGCCAGCAGACAGGGGGCAGGGAACACTGAAGCTTTCTTT
TRBJ1-1	once	TRBV5-6	17	NA	CASSLPIGRGTNTEAFF	TGTGCCAGCAGCCTCCCCATAGGGCGTGGAACGAACACTGAAGCTTTCTTT
TRBJ2-5	NA	TRBV28	17	NA	CASSPGLGITERETQYF	TGTGCCAGCAGTCCCGGTTTGGGGATAACCGAAAGAGAGACCCAGTACTTC
TRBJ1-5	many	TRBV7-8	14	NA	CASSLGWGDQPQHF	TGTGCCAGCAGCTTAGGGTGGGGGGATCAGCCCCAGCATTTT
TRBJ1-6	NA	TRBV5-1	14	NA	CASSGADYNSPLHF	TGCGCCAGCAGTGGGGCAGACTATAATTCACCCCTCCACTTT
TRBJ1-1	NA	TRBV15	14	NA	CATSRVSTITEAFF	TGTGCCACCAGCAGAGTTAGCACAATCACTGAAGCTTTCTTT
TRBJ1-2	few	TRBV4-2	12	NA	CASSQDGVGYTF	TGTGCCAGCAGCCAAGACGGGGTTGGCTACACCTTC
TRBJ1-5	few	TRBV19	15	NA	CASRTAGQRNQPQHF	TGTGCCAGTCGTACGGCAGGGCAGCGCAATCAGCCCCAGCATTTT
TRBJ2-1	NA	TRBV20-1	15	TRBD2	CSARVGGRALNEQFF	TGCAGTGCTAGAGTAGGCGGGAGGGCCCTAAATGAGCAGTTCTTC
TRBJ2-3	many	TRBV7-2	14	NA	CASSATGPADTQYF	TGTGCCAGCAGCGCTACAGGGCCCGCAGATACGCAGTATTTT
TRBJ2-3	few	TRBV18	17	TRBD2	CASSPPGTSGNTDTQYF	TGTGCCAGCTCACCACCGGGGACTAGCGGAAACACAGATACGCAGTATTTT
TRBJ1-2	few	TRBV5-4	14	NA	CASSPGEGDYGYTF	TGTGCCAGCAGTCCCGGCGAGGGAGACTATGGCTACACCTTC